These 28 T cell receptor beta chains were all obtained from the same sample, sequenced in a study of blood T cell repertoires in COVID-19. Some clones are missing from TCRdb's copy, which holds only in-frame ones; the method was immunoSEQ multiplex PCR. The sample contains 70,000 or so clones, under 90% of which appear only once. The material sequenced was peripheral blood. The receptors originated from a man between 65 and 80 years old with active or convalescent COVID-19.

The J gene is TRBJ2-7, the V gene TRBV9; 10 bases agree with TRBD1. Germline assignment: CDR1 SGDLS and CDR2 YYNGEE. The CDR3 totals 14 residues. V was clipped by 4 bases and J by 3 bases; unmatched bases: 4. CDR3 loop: CASSPRDRGYEQYF. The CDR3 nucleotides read TGTGCCAGCAGCCCGCGGGACAGGGGCTACGAGCAGTACTTC.

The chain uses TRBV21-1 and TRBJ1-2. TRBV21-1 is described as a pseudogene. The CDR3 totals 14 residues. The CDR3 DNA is TGTGCCAGCCGACCCCCCGGGGGATATTATGGCTACACCTTC. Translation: CASRPPGGYYGYTF.

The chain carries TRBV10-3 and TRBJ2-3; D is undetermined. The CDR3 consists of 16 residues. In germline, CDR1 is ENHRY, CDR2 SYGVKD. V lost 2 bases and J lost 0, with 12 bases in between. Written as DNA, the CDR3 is TGTGCCATCAGTGAGAGGAGCGCACCTAGCACAGATACGCAGTATTTT. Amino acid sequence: CAISERSAPSTDTQYF.

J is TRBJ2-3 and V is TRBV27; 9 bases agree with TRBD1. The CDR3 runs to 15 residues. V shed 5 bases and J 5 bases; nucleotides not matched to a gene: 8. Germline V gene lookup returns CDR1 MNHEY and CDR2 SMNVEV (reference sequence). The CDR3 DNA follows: TGTGCCAGCAGTACCACCGGGACAGGGCTAGATACGCAGTATTTT. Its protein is CASSTTGTGLDTQYF.

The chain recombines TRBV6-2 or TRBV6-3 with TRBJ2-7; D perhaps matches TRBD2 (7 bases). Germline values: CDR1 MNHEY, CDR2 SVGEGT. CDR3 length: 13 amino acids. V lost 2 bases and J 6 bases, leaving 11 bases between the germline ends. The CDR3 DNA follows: TGTGCCAGCAGTTACGGCGGGGGCCGCGAGCAGTACTTC. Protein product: CASSYGGGREQYF.

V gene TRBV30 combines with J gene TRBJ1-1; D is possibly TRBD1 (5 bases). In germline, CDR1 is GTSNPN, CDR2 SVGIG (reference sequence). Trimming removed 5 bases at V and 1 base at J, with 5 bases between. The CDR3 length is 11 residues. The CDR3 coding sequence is TGTGCCTGGGGACAGAACACTGAAGCTTTCTTT. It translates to CAWGQNTEAFF.

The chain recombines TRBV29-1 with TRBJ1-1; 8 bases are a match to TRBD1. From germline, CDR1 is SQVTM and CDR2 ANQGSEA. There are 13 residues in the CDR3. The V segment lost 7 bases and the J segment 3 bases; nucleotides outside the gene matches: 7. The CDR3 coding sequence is TGCAGCGCTGGACAGGGAGGGGACACTGAAGCTTTCTTT. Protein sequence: CSAGQGGDTEAFF.

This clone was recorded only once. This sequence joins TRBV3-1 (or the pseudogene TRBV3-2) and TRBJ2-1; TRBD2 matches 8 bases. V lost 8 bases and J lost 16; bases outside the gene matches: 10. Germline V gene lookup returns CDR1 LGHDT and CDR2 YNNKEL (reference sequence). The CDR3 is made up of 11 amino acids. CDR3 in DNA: TGTGCCAGCGGTCGGCGGGAGGACTTTTTCTTC. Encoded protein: CASGRREDFFF.

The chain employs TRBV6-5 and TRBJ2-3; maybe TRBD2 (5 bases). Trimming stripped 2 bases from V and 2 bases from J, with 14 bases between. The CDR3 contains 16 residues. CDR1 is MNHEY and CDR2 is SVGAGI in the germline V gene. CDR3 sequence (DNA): TGTGCCAGCAGTTACCGGGGTAATCAAATCACAGATACGCAGTATTTT. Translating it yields CASSYRGNQITDTQYF.

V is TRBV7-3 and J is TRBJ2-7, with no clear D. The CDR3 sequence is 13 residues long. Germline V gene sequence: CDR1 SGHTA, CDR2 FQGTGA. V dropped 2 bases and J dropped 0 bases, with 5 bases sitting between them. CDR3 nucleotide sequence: TGTGCCAGCAGCTTACTGGCCTCCTACGAGCAGTACTTC. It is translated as CASSLLASYEQYF.

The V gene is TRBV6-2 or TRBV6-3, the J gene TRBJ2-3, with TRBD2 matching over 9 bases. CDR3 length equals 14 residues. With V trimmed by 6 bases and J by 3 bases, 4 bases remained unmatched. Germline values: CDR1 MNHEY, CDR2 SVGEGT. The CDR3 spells CASSRLAGTDTQYF. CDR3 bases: TGTGCCAGCAGCAGGCTAGCGGGGACAGATACGCAGTATTTT.

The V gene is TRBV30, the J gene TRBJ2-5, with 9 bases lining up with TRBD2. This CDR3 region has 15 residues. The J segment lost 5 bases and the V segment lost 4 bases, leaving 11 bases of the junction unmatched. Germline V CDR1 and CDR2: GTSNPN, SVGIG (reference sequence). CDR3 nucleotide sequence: TGTGCCTGGATGTATGGCGGGAGGGCCCGTGAGACCCAGTACTTC. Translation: CAWMYGGRARETQYF. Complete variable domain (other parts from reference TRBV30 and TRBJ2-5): SQTIHQWPATLVQPVGSPLSLECTVEGTSNPNLYWYRQAAGRGLQLLFYSVGIGQISSEVPQNLSASRPQDRQFILSSKKLLLSDSGFYLCAWMYGGRARETQYFGPGTRLLVL.

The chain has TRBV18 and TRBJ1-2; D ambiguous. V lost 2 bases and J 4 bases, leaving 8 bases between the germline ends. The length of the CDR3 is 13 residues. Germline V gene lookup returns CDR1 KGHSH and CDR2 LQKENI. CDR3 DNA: TGTGCCAGCTCACCAGAGGATGGCTATGGCTACACCTTC. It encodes CASSPEDGYGYTF.

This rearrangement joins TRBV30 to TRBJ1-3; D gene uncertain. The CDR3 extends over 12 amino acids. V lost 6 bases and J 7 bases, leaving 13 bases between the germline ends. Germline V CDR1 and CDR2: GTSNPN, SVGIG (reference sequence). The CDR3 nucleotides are TGTGCCTGTGAGACTAATTGGAACACCATATATTTT. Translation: CACETNWNTIYF.

The CDR3 spells CASSLGRRAFF. As DNA, the CDR3 is TGTGCCAGCAGTTTAGGGCGCAGGGCTTTCTTT. The chain recombines TRBV27 with TRBJ1-1; no firm D call. Germline V lookup: CDR1 MNHEY, CDR2 SMNVEV (reference sequence). The CDR3 length is 11 residues. The ends were cut back, 2 bases at V and 11 bases at J, with 9 bases in the middle.

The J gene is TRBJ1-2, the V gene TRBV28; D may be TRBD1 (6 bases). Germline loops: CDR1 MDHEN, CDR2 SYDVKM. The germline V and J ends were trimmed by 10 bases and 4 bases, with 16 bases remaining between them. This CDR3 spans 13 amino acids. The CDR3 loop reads CATGGAQVYGYTF. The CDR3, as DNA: TGTGCCACGGGGGGGGCGCAGGTCTATGGCTACACCTTC.

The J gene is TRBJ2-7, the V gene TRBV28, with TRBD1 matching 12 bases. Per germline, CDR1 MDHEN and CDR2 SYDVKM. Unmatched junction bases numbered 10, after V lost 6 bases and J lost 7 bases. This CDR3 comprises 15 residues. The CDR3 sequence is CASSLPGTGGNEQYF. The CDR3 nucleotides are TGTGCCAGCAGCCTACCCGGGACAGGGGGCAATGAGCAGTACTTC.

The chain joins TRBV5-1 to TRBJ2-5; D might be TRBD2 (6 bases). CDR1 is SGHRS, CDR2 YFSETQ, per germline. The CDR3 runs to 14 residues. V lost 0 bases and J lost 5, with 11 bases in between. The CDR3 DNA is TGCGCCAGCAGCTTGGGAGGAGGGGTGGAGACCCAGTACTTC. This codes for CASSLGGGVETQYF. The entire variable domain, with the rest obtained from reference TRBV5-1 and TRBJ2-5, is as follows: KAGVTQTPRYLIKTRGQQVTLSCSPISGHRSVSWYQQTPGQGLQFLFEYFSETQRNKGNFPGRFSGRQFSNSRSEMNVSTLELGDSALYLCASSLGGGVETQYFGPGTRLLVL.

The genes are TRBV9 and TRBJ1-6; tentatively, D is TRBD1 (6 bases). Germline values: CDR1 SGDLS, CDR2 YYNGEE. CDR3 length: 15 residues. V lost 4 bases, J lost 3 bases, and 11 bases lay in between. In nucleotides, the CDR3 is TGTGCCAGCAGCCAGGGGAGAGGCTATAATTCACCCCTCCACTTT. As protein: CASSQGRGYNSPLHF.

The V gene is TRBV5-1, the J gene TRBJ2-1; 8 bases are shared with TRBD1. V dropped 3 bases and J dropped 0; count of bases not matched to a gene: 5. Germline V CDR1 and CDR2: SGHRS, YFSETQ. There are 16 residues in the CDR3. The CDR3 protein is CASSWHRGSSYNEQFF. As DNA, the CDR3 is TGCGCCAGCAGCTGGCACAGGGGGAGCTCCTACAATGAGCAGTTCTTC.

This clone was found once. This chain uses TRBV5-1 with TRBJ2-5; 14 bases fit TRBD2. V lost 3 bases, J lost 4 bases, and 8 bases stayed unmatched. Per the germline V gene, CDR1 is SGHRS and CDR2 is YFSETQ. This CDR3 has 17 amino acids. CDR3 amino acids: CASSSGLAGGSGETQYF. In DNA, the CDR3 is TGCGCCAGCAGCTCTGGACTAGCGGGAGGTTCCGGAGAGACCCAGTACTTC.

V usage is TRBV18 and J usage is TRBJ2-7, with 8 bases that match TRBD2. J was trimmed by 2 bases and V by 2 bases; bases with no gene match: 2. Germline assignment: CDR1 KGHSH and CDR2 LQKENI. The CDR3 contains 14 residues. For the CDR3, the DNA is TGTGCCAGCTCACCAGCCGGGGGGGCCTACGAGCAGTACTTC. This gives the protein CASSPAGGAYEQYF.

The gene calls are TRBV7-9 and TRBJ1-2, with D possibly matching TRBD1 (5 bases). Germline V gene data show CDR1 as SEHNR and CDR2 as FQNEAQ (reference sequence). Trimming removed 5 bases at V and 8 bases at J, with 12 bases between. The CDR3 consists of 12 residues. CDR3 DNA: TGTGCCAGCAGCCTAGGGGCCAACGGCTACACCTTC. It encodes CASSLGANGYTF.

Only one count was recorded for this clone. CDR3 in DNA: TGTGCCAGCAGCCAAGTCGGGACAGGTAGAGGAGATACGCAGTATTTT. This encodes CASSQVGTGRGDTQYF. This chain joins TRBV3-1 (or the pseudogene TRBV3-2) and TRBJ2-3; TRBD1 aligns across 8 bases. Germline CDR1 LGHDT, CDR2 YNNKEL (reference sequence). V dropped 1 base and J dropped 5; count of bases not matched to a gene: 8. This CDR3 region has 16 residues.

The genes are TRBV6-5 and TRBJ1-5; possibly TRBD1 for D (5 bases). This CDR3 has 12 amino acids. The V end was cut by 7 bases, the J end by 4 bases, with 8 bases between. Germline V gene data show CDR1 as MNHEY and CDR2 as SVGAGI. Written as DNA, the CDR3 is TGTGCCAGCACCCGGGGGAATCAGCCCCAGCATTTT. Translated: CASTRGNQPQHF.

In DNA, the CDR3 is TGTGCCAGCAGTTTTAGGGGAATTGAGACCCAGTACTTC. Amino acid sequence: CASSFRGIETQYF. This chain joins TRBV12-3 or TRBV12-4 and TRBJ2-5, with D possibly matching TRBD1 (5 bases). CDR3 size: 13 residues. Trimming pared 3 bases from V and 5 bases from J, leaving 10 bases between.

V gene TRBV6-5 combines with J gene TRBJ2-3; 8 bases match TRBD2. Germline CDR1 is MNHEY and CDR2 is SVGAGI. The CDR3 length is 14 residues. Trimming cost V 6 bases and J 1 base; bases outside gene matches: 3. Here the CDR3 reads CASSLGGGTDTQYF. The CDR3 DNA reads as TGTGCCAGCAGCCTCGGGGGGGGCACAGATACGCAGTATTTT.

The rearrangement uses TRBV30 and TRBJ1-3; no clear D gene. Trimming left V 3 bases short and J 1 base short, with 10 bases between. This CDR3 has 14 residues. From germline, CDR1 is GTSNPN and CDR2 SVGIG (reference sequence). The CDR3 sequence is CAWSPGLSGNTIYF. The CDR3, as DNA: TGTGCCTGGAGCCCCGGACTATCTGGAAACACCATATATTTT.